Listed below are T cell receptor beta chains from one sample, sequenced in a study of T cell repertoires in cytomegalovirus infection. TCRdb re-called the reads with MiXCR, one entry per CDR3 protein. The sample has 550,000 to 850,000 distinct CDR3 sequences, roughly a third seen once; the top ten hold approximately 18%. Antigen specificity for these receptors is unknown. Material: cultured PBMCs, obtained from culture after CMV antigen stimulation. Every receptor here comes from a human donor in good health (CMV status not recorded). Some clones in this sample may be carry-over from other donors' samples. Each CDR3 is given with its conserved first and last residue. D genes are given only for firm matches. The listing skips clone size in some rows; elsewhere it reads once, few, many or a size class.

cdr3_nt cdr3_aa j_call clone_size d_call v_call
TGTGCCAGCTTTACCGGGACTAGCGGGAGGAGTGGAACCGGGGAGCTGTTTTTT CASFTGTSGRSGTGELFF TRBJ2-2 . TRBD2 TRBV5-4
TGTGCCAGCAGTTCAACCCGGACAGGAGGGCCAGGAAAACTGTTTTTT CASSSTRTGGPGKLFF TRBJ1-4 few TRBD1 TRBV27
TGCAGTGCTAGAGATGGCACCCAAGAGACCCAGTACTTC CSARDGTQETQYF TRBJ2-5 . . TRBV20-1
TGCAGTGCTAGTACCAAAGCTGTTGATGGCTACACCTTC CSASTKAVDGYTF TRBJ1-2 . . TRBV20-1
TGTGCCAGCACTGTACAGGGTCTCTCCTACGAGCAGTACTTC CASTVQGLSYEQYF TRBJ2-7 . . TRBV6-6
TGTGCCAGCAGCCATGACAGGCAGGAGACCCAGTACTTC CASSHDRQETQYF TRBJ2-5 few . TRBV12-3/TRBV12-4
TGCGCCAGCAGCCAAGATTACGACACAGATACGCAGTATTTT CASSQDYDTDTQYF TRBJ2-3 few . TRBV4-1
TGTGCCAGCAGCCGCCGGGCCCCTTATAATTCACCCCTCCACTTT CASSRRAPYNSPLHF TRBJ1-6 few . TRBV7-6
TGTGCCAGCACCATAGGAGGGAGCAATCAGCCCCAGCATTTT CASTIGGSNQPQHF TRBJ1-5 . . TRBV6-1
TGTGCCAGCAGCCTCGCCTATATAGCCAAAAACATTCAGTACTTC CASSLAYIAKNIQYF TRBJ2-4 many . TRBV7-9
TGTGCCTTAGAGGACAGAACAGATCAGCCCCAGCATTTT CALEDRTDQPQHF TRBJ1-5 few . TRBV2
TGTGCCAGCAGCCCCCTTTTGGGAGTTTACAATGAGCAGTTCTTC CASSPLLGVYNEQFF TRBJ2-1 . . TRBV5-4
TGTGCCAGCAGCCCCAACTCCGGGGAGCTGTTTTTT CASSPNSGELFF TRBJ2-2 . . TRBV12-3/TRBV12-4
TGTGCCAGCAGCTTATCGCTAGGGACAGATACGCAGTATTTT CASSLSLGTDTQYF TRBJ2-3 many . TRBV7-2
TGTGCCAGCAGCTTACTGTCCGACAATTATGGCTACACCTTC CASSLLSDNYGYTF TRBJ1-2 few . TRBV7-9
TGCGCCAGCAGCCAAGATGTGAAGGGGGATTCACCCCTCCACTTT CASSQDVKGDSPLHF TRBJ1-6 . . TRBV4-3
TGTGCCAGCTCACCAATAGACGCCGTGTACAATGAGCAGTTCTTC CASSPIDAVYNEQFF TRBJ2-1 . . TRBV18
TGTGCCAGCAGCTTAGGTTTTTCGGGTGAGCAGTTCTTC CASSLGFSGEQFF TRBJ2-1 . . TRBV7-2
TGTGCCAGCTCACCGAACCCCGGTAGCTCTGGAAACACCATATATTTT CASSPNPGSSGNTIYF TRBJ1-3 . . TRBV18
TGTGCCAGTAGTAATAGTGGGACGGATGCCTACGAGCAGTACTTC CASSNSGTDAYEQYF TRBJ2-7 . . TRBV19
TGTGCCAGCAGTTTCGACTCCAGTGGGGGCTACACCTTC CASSFDSSGGYTF TRBJ1-2 . . TRBV27
TGTGCCACCCAGACAGGGCTGGGCGAGCAGTACTTC CATQTGLGEQYF TRBJ2-7 . TRBD1 TRBV10-3
TGCAGTGCTAGCGGGACTAGCGGGGCACTCTACGAGCAGTACTTC CSASGTSGALYEQYF TRBJ2-7 . TRBD2 TRBV20-1
TGTGCCAGCAGCCAAGGGGTTCAGCGGGGGAGGGGAGATACGCAGTATTTT CASSQGVQRGRGDTQYF TRBJ2-3 once TRBD2 TRBV4-2
TGTGCTAGTGGTCCGCGGGGTAGCGGGGGCTACGAGCAGTACTTC CASGPRGSGGYEQYF TRBJ2-7 few TRBD2 TRBV12-5
TGTGCCAGCAGCTTAAACGGACAGTCGAATCAGGGGACCCAGTACTTC CASSLNGQSNQGTQYF TRBJ2-5 few . TRBV7-2
TGTGCCAGCAGTGAATTCACTAGCGGGAGTGCCGGGGAGCTGTTTTTT CASSEFTSGSAGELFF TRBJ2-2 . TRBD2 TRBV25-1
TGTGCTAGTGGTTTGGTAGTTAGCGGGAAGGACGAGCAGTACTTC CASGLVVSGKDEQYF TRBJ2-7 . TRBD2 TRBV12-5
TGTGCCAGCAGTTTTTGGAGGGGGCGTATCTCTAACTATGGCTACACCTTC CASSFWRGRISNYGYTF TRBJ1-2 many TRBD1 TRBV12-3/TRBV12-4
TGTGCCAGCAGCTTAGATCCTAGCCTCGGGGAGCTGTTTTTT CASSLDPSLGELFF TRBJ2-2 . . TRBV11-2
TGTGCCAGCAGTACGGACAGGTTCCATGAAAAACTGTTTTTT CASSTDRFHEKLFF TRBJ1-4 . TRBD1 TRBV12-3/TRBV12-4
TGTGCTAGTGGTTTGGCGGGCCCGGGGGAGACCCAGTACTTC CASGLAGPGETQYF TRBJ2-5 . . TRBV12-5
TGTGCCAGCAGTGGTTGGGCTCCCAACGCTGAAGCTTTCTTT CASSGWAPNAEAFF TRBJ1-1 few . TRBV6-2/TRBV6-3
TGTGCCAGCAGTTCCCGTCCGGGACTAGCGGGAGAAGGTGAGCAGTTCTTC CASSSRPGLAGEGEQFF TRBJ2-1 . TRBD2 TRBV6-2/TRBV6-3
TGTGCCAGCAGTCCAAGTAGGATCTACGAGCAGTACTTC CASSPSRIYEQYF TRBJ2-7 . . TRBV12-3/TRBV12-4
TGCAGTGCTAGGTCAGGGGGCAGGAACAAGGGGACCCAGTACTTC CSARSGGRNKGTQYF TRBJ2-5 . TRBD1 TRBV20-1
TGTGCCAGCAGTGAAAACGTCGGGACAGGGAGGGATGAGCAGTTCTTC CASSENVGTGRDEQFF TRBJ2-1 . TRBD1 TRBV6-1
TGTGCCAGCAGCTCGGTACTAACTCATAATTCACCCCTCCACTTT CASSSVLTHNSPLHF TRBJ1-6 . . TRBV5-5
TGCAGCGGGCGGTTACGGGCAGGGAACACTGAAGCTTTCTTT CSGRLRAGNTEAFF TRBJ1-1 once . TRBV29-1
TGTGCCAGCAAAGGACGGATCAATCAGCCCCAGCATTTT CASKGRINQPQHF TRBJ1-5 few . TRBV2
TGTGCCAGCAGCTCGGCCGGGACAGGGTCTTCACCCCTCCACTTT CASSSAGTGSSPLHF TRBJ1-6 . TRBD1 TRBV12-3/TRBV12-4
TGTGCCAGCAGCGCCTTCCGGGACAGGGATGAAAAACTGTTTTTT CASSAFRDRDEKLFF TRBJ1-4 . TRBD1 TRBV9
TGTGCCAGCACCCGGACTAGCGCGGGTGGGGAGCTGTTTTTT CASTRTSAGGELFF TRBJ2-2 . TRBD2 TRBV6-8
TGTGCCAGCAGACATCCCGCGGGGGGGATAGAGACCCAGTACTTC CASRHPAGGIETQYF TRBJ2-5 . TRBD2 TRBV6-2/TRBV6-3
TGTGCCAGCAGTCCACCGACTAGCGGGAGGTCCTACGAGCAGTACTTC CASSPPTSGRSYEQYF TRBJ2-7 . TRBD2 TRBV12-3/TRBV12-4